A single sample is the source of the 30 T cell receptor beta chains below, sequenced in a study of post-analysis software for immune sequencing data. Study outcomes and limitations: The five TRBV segments detected at higher frequency in patients than in controls included TRBV5-6, TRBV5-1 and TRBV20-1.

Researchers reported that TCR beta cDNA libraries carried unique molecular identifiers. One entry per CDR3 protein, called by TCRdb with MiXCR from the PCR reads. This table holds 740,000 or so distinct CDR3 sequences, approximately 50% found once. These receptors' antigens are unknown. Sequencing used blood. The receptors shown here come from a girl aged 10-17 years with multiple sclerosis.

This chain uses TRBV7-8 with TRBJ2-5, with D unclear. The CDR3 is made up of 16 amino acids. Per germline, CDR1 SGHVS and CDR2 FQNEAQ. Trimming left V 4 bases short and J 2 bases short, with 17 bases between. DNA of the CDR3: TGTGCCAGCAGCTCCACAAAGTTTCGGGCTCAAGAGACCCAGTACTTC. As protein: CASSSTKFRAQETQYF.

In this sample, this clonotype turned up once. The rearrangement joins TRBV2 to TRBJ2-6; D is uncertain. V was cut by 6 bases and J by 2 bases, with 11 bases left in between. CDR1 is SNHLY, CDR2 FYNNEI, per germline. The CDR3 sequence is 15 residues long. The CDR3 DNA follows: TGTGCCAGCAGGATTGAACACCCTGGGGCCAACGTCCTGACTTTC. Its protein is CASRIEHPGANVLTF.

The chain uses TRBV27 and TRBJ2-4; 7 bases match TRBD2. With the DNA end fitting TRBJ2-7 better, the J assignment may be wrong. The CDR3 totals 14 residues. Germline CDR1 MNHEY, CDR2 SMNVEV (reference sequence). CDR3 sequence: CASSPRPGRYEQYF. The CDR3 DNA reads as TGTGCCAGCAGTCCACGCCCCGGGAGGTACGAGCAGTACTTC.

The chain has TRBV30 and TRBJ1-1; D gene uncertain. Deletions cut 4 bases from V and 1 base from J, with 10 bases between. Germline V gene lookup returns CDR1 GTSNPN and CDR2 SVGIG (reference sequence). The CDR3 is 13 amino acids. The CDR3 DNA sequence: TGTGCCTGGATTCGGACTGGGAACACTGAAGCTTTCTTT. This sequence encodes CAWIRTGNTEAFF.

The rearrangement joins TRBV10-3 to TRBJ2-7; D tentatively reads TRBD1 or TRBD2 (5 bases each). This CDR3 has 13 residues. The V gene's germline CDR1 is ENHRY and CDR2 SYGVKD. V gave up 2 bases and J gave up 2 bases, with 7 bases separating them. The CDR3 here is CAISEEGPYEQYF. CDR3 DNA sequence: TGTGCCATCAGTGAGGAGGGGCCCTACGAGCAGTACTTC.

The gene calls are TRBV5-1 and TRBJ2-5, with TRBD1 matching over 10 bases. Germline CDR1 SGHRS, CDR2 YFSETQ. With 4 bases clipped from V and 4 bases from J, the junction kept 10 bases outside the gene matches. CDR3 length: 16 residues. This CDR3 reads CASSTGTGVIGETQYF. The CDR3 region has the DNA TGCGCCAGCAGCACCGGGACAGGGGTTATTGGAGAGACCCAGTACTTC.

This clonotype occurred a few times. The chain combines TRBV20-1 with TRBJ2-7, with 7 bases aligning to TRBD1. J gave up 4 bases and V 4 bases, and 10 bases lay outside the gene matches. CDR1 and CDR2 (germline): DFQATT, SNEGSKA (reference sequence). CDR3 length equals 14 residues. CDR3 nucleotide sequence: TGCAGTGCTAACGACAGGGCAAGTTCGTACGAGCAGTACTTC. Its protein is CSANDRASSYEQYF.

This clonotype was counted only a few times. The chain recombines TRBV29-1 with TRBJ1-2; D unclear. This CDR3 spans 13 amino acids. Looked up from germline, CDR1 is SQVTM and CDR2 is ANQGSEA. V gave up 6 bases and J gave up 0 bases, with 11 bases separating them. The CDR3 nucleotides read TGCAGCGTGGTCCCGTTAGCTAACTATGGCTACACCTTC. This gives the protein CSVVPLANYGYTF.

The chain is built from TRBV5-1 and TRBJ2-5; TRBD2 agrees at 10 bases. The length of the CDR3 is 16 residues. The J segment lost 2 bases and the V segment lost 2 bases, leaving 6 bases of the junction unmatched. Germline V gene data show CDR1 as SGHRS and CDR2 as YFSETQ. Written as DNA, the CDR3 is TGCGCCAGCAGCTTAGGTAGCGGGGGGTATCAAGAGACCCAGTACTTC. This encodes CASSLGSGGYQETQYF.

The chain links TRBV20-1 to TRBJ2-7, with TRBD2 matching over 9 bases. CDR3 length: 16 amino acids. After removal of 3 bases from V and 6 bases from J, the junction contained 15 bases not matched to a gene. Germline CDR1 DFQATT, CDR2 SNEGSKA (reference sequence). The DNA for the CDR3 is TGCAGTGCTAGTCCAAGGCCAAGCGGGAGGTCGGGCGAGCAGTACTTC. It translates to CSASPRPSGRSGEQYF.

This chain links TRBV3-1 with TRBJ2-3; D is unclear. The CDR3 totals 16 residues. V lost 0 bases, J lost 2 bases, and 12 bases lay in between. Germline V CDR1 and CDR2: LGHDT, YNNKEL (reference sequence). The CDR3 DNA reads TGTGCCAGCAGCCAAGATCTAGGCGGCTTCACAGATACGCAGTATTTT. Its protein product is CASSQDLGGFTDTQYF.

A single count supports this clonotype. One end of the junction does not line up with germline, which may come from a read error. The genes are TRBV7-3 and TRBJ1-2; no clear D. Germline V gene lookup returns CDR1 SGHTA and CDR2 FQGTGA. The CDR3 consists of 15 residues. The CDR3 DNA follows: TGTGCCAGCAGCTTAACGGGGTCAAGTCCCTATGGTTACACCTTC. It is translated as CASSLTGSSPYGYTF.

This clonotype was counted only a few times. The chain has TRBV29-1 and TRBJ2-3, with 8 nucleotides matching TRBD2. V was pared by 5 bases and J by 3 bases, with 4 bases of the junction left unmatched. Germline CDR1 is SQVTM and CDR2 is ANQGSEA. CDR3 length: 13 residues. The CDR3 sequence is CSVKRELTDTQYF. For the CDR3, the DNA is TGCAGCGTTAAGCGGGAGCTGACAGATACGCAGTATTTT.

The chain links TRBV20-1 to TRBJ2-1; TRBD1 agrees at 9 bases. CDR1 and CDR2 from the germline V gene are DFQATT and SNEGSKA (reference sequence). The CDR3 consists of 16 residues. V gave up 0 bases and J gave up 6 bases; unmatched junction bases: 9. The CDR3 DNA is TGCAGTGCTAGAGACGGAGCGGGACAGGGAGGCAATGAGCAGTTCTTC. Protein: CSARDGAGQGGNEQFF.

The V gene is TRBV12-3 or TRBV12-4, the J gene TRBJ2-5; no firm D call. V was pared by 3 bases and J by 11 bases, with 16 bases between. This CDR3 is built from 13 residues. As DNA, the CDR3 is TGTGCCAGCAGTTTCAACTTCTTTATAGAGCAGTACTTC. Protein product: CASSFNFFIEQYF.

The genes are TRBV3-1 and TRBJ2-7; TRBD1 matches 9 bases. The germline V gene has CDR1 LGHDT and CDR2 YNNKEL (reference sequence). V shed 3 bases, J shed 3 bases, and the junction held 6 bases outside the gene matches. This CDR3 spans 15 amino acids. The DNA for the CDR3 is TGTGCCAGCAGCCAGAGGGGACAGGGTCACTACGAGCAGTACTTC. Amino acid sequence: CASSQRGQGHYEQYF.

J is TRBJ2-7 and V is TRBV12-3 or TRBV12-4; the match to TRBD1 covers 9 bases. CDR3 length: 15 residues. Trimming at V came to 6 bases and at J to 8 bases, leaving 14 bases not matched to a gene. CDR3 sequence (DNA): TGTGCCAGCAGCCTAGGGACAGGGAGATTTCTCAAGCAGTACTTC. Protein sequence: CASSLGTGRFLKQYF.

The V call is TRBV4-2, the J call TRBJ2-1; TRBD2 matches 8 bases. V shed 3 bases and J 6 bases; nucleotides not matched to a gene: 4. Per the germline V gene, CDR1 is LGHNA and CDR2 is YNFKEQ. The CDR3 covers 14 residues. The CDR3, as DNA: TGTGCCAGCAGCCAGACGGGACTAGTCAATGAGCAGTTCTTC. It encodes CASSQTGLVNEQFF.

V gene TRBV10-3 combines with J gene TRBJ2-7; 9 nucleotides align to TRBD2. CDR3 length: 15 amino acids. V shed 0 bases and J 5 bases; nucleotides not matched to a gene: 5. The germline V gene encodes CDR1 ENHRY and CDR2 SYGVKD. The CDR3, as DNA: TGTGCCATCAGTGAGTCTGACAGCGGGAGGAACGAGCAGTACTTC. It encodes CAISESDSGRNEQYF.

The rearrangement joins TRBV6-1 to TRBJ2-5; D is unclear. Deletions cut 7 bases from V and 1 base from J, with 13 bases between. The CDR3 totals 14 residues. From germline, CDR1 is MNHNS and CDR2 SASEGT. In DNA form, the CDR3 reads TGTGCCAGCACTGGTAGGGTTGGCCAAGAGACCCAGTACTTC. It is translated as CASTGRVGQETQYF.

The chain combines TRBV6-1 with TRBJ2-3; TRBD1 is a possible D gene (6 bases). CDR1 is MNHNS, CDR2 SASEGT, per germline. V lost 6 bases and J 0 bases, leaving 19 bases between the germline ends. This CDR3 has 17 amino acids. In nucleotides, the CDR3 is TGTGCCAGCAGGCCCACACCACGACAGGAGAGCACAGATACGCAGTATTTT. This gives the protein CASRPTPRQESTDTQYF.

The chain is built from TRBV6-1 and TRBJ2-1, with 9 bases aligning to TRBD2. Trimming at V came to 6 bases and at J to 8 bases, leaving 17 bases not matched to a gene. This CDR3 has 17 amino acids. Germline loops: CDR1 MNHNS, CDR2 SASEGT. CDR3 coding DNA: TGTGCCAGCAGCTTTAATCGCGCGGGGGGGCCCCCACATGAGCAGTTCTTC. Translated, it gives CASSFNRAGGPPHEQFF.

V gene TRBV20-1 combines with J gene TRBJ2-7, with D possibly being TRBD2 (6 bases). The CDR3 is 13 residues long. The V gene lost 5 bases and the J gene lost 2 bases, with 13 bases spanning the gap. Looked up from germline, CDR1 is DFQATT and CDR2 is SNEGSKA (reference sequence). For the CDR3, the DNA is TGCAGTGCTGCACCGGGACTCGCCTACGAGCAGTACTTC. Its translation is CSAAPGLAYEQYF.

This clonotype was counted a few times. The V and J genes are TRBV10-3 and TRBJ1-1; tentatively, D is TRBD1 (5 bases). This CDR3 is built from 14 residues. Trimming left V 7 bases short and J 1 base short, with 13 bases between. Germline CDR1 is ENHRY and CDR2 is SYGVKD. CDR3 residues: CAIKNRRTNTEAFF. The DNA of the CDR3 is TGTGCCATCAAAAACAGGAGAACGAACACTGAAGCTTTCTTT.

The chain combines TRBV20-1 with TRBJ1-5; D remains unclear. Germline assignment: CDR1 DFQATT and CDR2 SNEGSKA (reference sequence). This CDR3 contains 18 residues. The V end lost 5 bases, the J end lost 2 bases, and 25 bases lay between the germline ends. CDR3: CSAEPIKEDIVGNQPQHF. The CDR3, as DNA: TGCAGTGCTGAGCCCATAAAGGAAGACATTGTCGGCAATCAGCCCCAGCATTTT.

The rearrangement joins TRBV6-6 to TRBJ2-3; 8 bases fit TRBD1. CDR1 and CDR2 from the germline V gene are MNHNY and SVGAGI (reference sequence). The V segment lost 7 bases and the J segment 4 bases; nucleotides outside the gene matches: 10. This CDR3 is 15 amino acids long. CDR3 nucleotides: TGTGCCAGCACCCTTTCAGGGGGCAGGGCAGATACGCAGTATTTT. Amino acids: CASTLSGGRADTQYF.

The rearrangement uses TRBV7-2 and TRBJ1-2; no reliable D call. The CDR3 covers 15 residues. V was clipped by 1 base and J by 5 bases, with 14 bases between them. Germline V gene sequence: CDR1 SGHTA, CDR2 FQGNSA. In nucleotides, the CDR3 is TGTGCCAGCAGCTTAGGGACGGCGAGCGCTTATGGCTACACCTTC. It yields the protein CASSLGTASAYGYTF.

This clonotype showed up just once. The rearrangement uses TRBV12-3 or TRBV12-4 and TRBJ2-1, with 11 bases fitting TRBD2. This CDR3 contains 16 residues. The trim removed 7 bases at V and 6 bases at J, leaving 11 bases unmatched. The chain's CDR3 is CASNSLAGGPINEQFF. For the CDR3, the DNA is TGTGCCAGCAATTCGTTAGCGGGAGGGCCGATCAATGAGCAGTTCTTC.

This chain joins TRBV6-1 and TRBJ1-2; perhaps TRBD1 as D (5 bases). This CDR3 region has 13 residues. Germline-derived CDR1 and CDR2 are MNHNS and SASEGT. Trimming removed 5 bases from V and 6 bases from J, with 13 bases in between. CDR3 loop: CASSSAGWNGYTF. CDR3 sequence (DNA): TGTGCCAGCAGTTCCGCAGGGTGGAATGGCTACACCTTC.

The chain uses TRBV7-2 and TRBJ1-2, with D hard to call. V was shortened by 6 bases and J by 4 bases, with 12 bases between the two germline ends. CDR1 is SGHTA, CDR2 FQGNSA, per germline. CDR3 length: 13 amino acids. This CDR3 is CASSSRVAYGYTF. In DNA form, the CDR3 reads TGTGCCAGCAGTTCTAGAGTAGCCTATGGCTACACCTTC.